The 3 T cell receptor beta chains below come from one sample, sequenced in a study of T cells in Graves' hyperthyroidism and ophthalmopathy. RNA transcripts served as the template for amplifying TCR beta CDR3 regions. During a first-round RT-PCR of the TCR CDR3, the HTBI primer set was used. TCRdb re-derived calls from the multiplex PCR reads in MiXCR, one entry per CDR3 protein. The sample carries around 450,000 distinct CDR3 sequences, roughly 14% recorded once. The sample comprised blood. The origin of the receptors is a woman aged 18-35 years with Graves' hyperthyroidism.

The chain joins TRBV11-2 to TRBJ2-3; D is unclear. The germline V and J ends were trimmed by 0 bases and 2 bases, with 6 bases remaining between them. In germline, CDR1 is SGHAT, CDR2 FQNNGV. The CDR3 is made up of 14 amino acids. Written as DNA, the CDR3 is TGTGCCAGCAGCTTAGACCAGTACACAGATACGCAGTATTTT. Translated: CASSLDQYTDTQYF.

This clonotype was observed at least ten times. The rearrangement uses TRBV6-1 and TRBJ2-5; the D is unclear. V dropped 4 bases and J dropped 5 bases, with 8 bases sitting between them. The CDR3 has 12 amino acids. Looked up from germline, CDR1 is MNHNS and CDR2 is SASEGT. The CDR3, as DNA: TGTGCCAGCAGTGCCCACATGGAGACCCAGTACTTC. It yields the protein CASSAHMETQYF.

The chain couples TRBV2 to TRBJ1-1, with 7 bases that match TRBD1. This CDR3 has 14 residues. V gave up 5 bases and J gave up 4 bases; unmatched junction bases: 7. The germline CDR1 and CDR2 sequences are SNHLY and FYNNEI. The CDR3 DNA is TGTGCCAGCAGTCGCGGGACAGTGAGCACTGAAGCTTTCTTT. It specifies CASSRGTVSTEAFF.